The 9 T cell receptor beta chains in this list originate from one sample, sequenced in a study of shared T cell receptors in the human thymus. Clones were sequenced by immunoSEQ multiplex PCR, and TCRdb holds only the in-frame ones, with some missing. The sample yields fewer than 700,000 clones, approximately 88% seen once. The data also belong to a second study, concerning human thymus T cells.

Sequencing input: thymocytes. The receptors originated from a boy in the first two years of life with a congenital heart defect.

This chain joins TRBV30 and TRBJ2-1; perhaps TRBD2 as D (6 bases). Germline V CDR1 and CDR2: GTSNPN, SVGIG (reference sequence). The CDR3 contains 15 residues. Trimming took 2 bases from V and 8 from J, leaving 19 bases between them. CDR3 loop: CAWSRWTGRRDEQFF. The CDR3 nucleotides read TGTGCCTGGAGTAGATGGACGGGTCGGAGGGATGAGCAGTTCTTC. Together with reference TRBV30 and TRBJ2-1, the CDR3 gives the full variable domain: SQTIHQWPATLVQPVGSPLSLECTVEGTSNPNLYWYRQAAGRGLQLLFYSVGIGQISSEVPQNLSASRPQDRQFILSSKKLLLSDSGFYLCAWSRWTGRRDEQFFGPGTRLTVL.

The J gene is TRBJ1-2, the V gene TRBV4-1, with 8 bases aligning to TRBD1. V gave up 1 base and J gave up 2 bases; unmatched junction bases: 6. CDR1 is MGHRA, CDR2 YSYEKL, per germline. The CDR3 has 16 amino acids. CDR3 nucleotide sequence: TGCGCCAGCAGCCAAGTCGGCAGGGGGCGAAACTATGGCTACACCTTC. Translated: CASSQVGRGRNYGYTF.

V gene TRBV20-1 combines with J gene TRBJ2-2; D unresolved. The germline V and J ends were trimmed by 0 bases and 9 bases, with 5 bases remaining between them. CDR1 is DFQATT and CDR2 is SNEGSKA in the germline V gene (reference sequence). The CDR3 is made up of 11 amino acids. The CDR3 here is CSARDRWELFF. The CDR3 coding sequence is TGCAGTGCTAGAGATCGTTGGGAGCTGTTTTTT.

This clone was recorded once. The J gene is TRBJ2-3, the V gene TRBV9, with 7 bases aligning to TRBD1. The V segment lost 3 bases and the J segment 0 bases; nucleotides outside the gene matches: 4. The CDR3 is 15 residues long. CDR1 and CDR2 from the germline V gene are SGDLS and YYNGEE. CDR3 protein: CASSEGAVSTDTQYF. DNA for the CDR3: TGTGCCAGCAGCGAGGGGGCGGTTAGCACAGATACGCAGTATTTT.

This chain links TRBV30 with TRBJ1-5; D gene ambiguous. The CDR3 is 13 amino acids. V lost 1 base, J lost 7 bases, and 11 bases lay in between. Germline loops: CDR1 GTSNPN, CDR2 SVGIG (reference sequence). CDR3 nucleotides: TGTGCCTGGAGTGCTGGGCGCGAACAGCCCCAGCATTTT. The encoded protein is CAWSAGREQPQHF. Variable domain in full (rest from reference TRBV30 and TRBJ1-5): SQTIHQWPATLVQPVGSPLSLECTVEGTSNPNLYWYRQAAGRGLQLLFYSVGIGQISSEVPQNLSASRPQDRQFILSSKKLLLSDSGFYLCAWSAGREQPQHFGDGTRLSIL.

CDR3 in amino acids: CASSSDRAGYNEQFF. CDR3 DNA: TGTGCCAGCAGCTCTGACAGGGCTGGGTACAATGAGCAGTTCTTC. This sequence joins TRBV28 and TRBJ2-1; TRBD1 aligns across 7 bases. The CDR3 spans 15 residues. The J segment lost 4 bases and the V segment lost 6 bases, leaving 9 bases of the junction unmatched. Germline lookup yields CDR1 MDHEN and CDR2 SYDVKM.

The chain has TRBV9 and TRBJ1-2; no firm D call. Trimming took off 0 bases at V and 1 base at J, with 16 bases between the two ends. Germline V CDR1 and CDR2: SGDLS, YYNGEE. The CDR3 covers 17 residues. For the CDR3, the DNA is TGTGCCAGCAGCGTAGACCAGTTCTCCTCCCATAACTATGGCTACACCTTC. Its protein product is CASSVDQFSSHNYGYTF.

The V call is TRBV7-2, the J call TRBJ2-1; 10 nucleotides line up with TRBD2. The germline gives CDR1 SGHTA, CDR2 FQGNSA. Losses at the gene ends were 4 bases for V and 8 bases for J; bases not matched to a gene: 17. The CDR3 is made up of 18 amino acids. The CDR3 is CASSSGTSEGLSFDEQFF. The CDR3 DNA follows: TGTGCCAGCAGCTCCGGGACTAGCGAGGGGTTAAGTTTCGATGAGCAGTTCTTC.

The gene calls are TRBV28 and TRBJ1-3; TRBD1 is a possible D gene (6 bases). This CDR3 has 14 residues. Trimming left V 10 bases short and J 3 bases short, with 16 bases between. From germline, CDR1 is MDHEN and CDR2 SYDVKM. The CDR3 nucleotides read TGTGCCACCCCCCCGGGCAGGGGTGGAAACACCATATATTTT. Its translation: CATPPGRGGNTIYF.